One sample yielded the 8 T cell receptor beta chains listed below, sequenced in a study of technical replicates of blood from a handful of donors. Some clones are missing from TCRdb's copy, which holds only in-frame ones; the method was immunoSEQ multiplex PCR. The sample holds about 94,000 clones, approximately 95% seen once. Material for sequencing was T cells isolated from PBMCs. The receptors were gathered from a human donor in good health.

CDR3 residues: CAWSLAVTSTDTQYF. CDR3 in DNA: TGTGCCTGGAGTTTAGCGGTCACTAGCACAGATACGCAGTATTTT. The V call is TRBV30, the J call TRBJ2-3, with D perhaps matching TRBD2 (6 bases). V was shortened by 2 bases and J by 0 bases, with 12 bases between the two germline ends. The CDR3 loop spans 15 amino acids. Germline values: CDR1 GTSNPN, CDR2 SVGIG (reference sequence).

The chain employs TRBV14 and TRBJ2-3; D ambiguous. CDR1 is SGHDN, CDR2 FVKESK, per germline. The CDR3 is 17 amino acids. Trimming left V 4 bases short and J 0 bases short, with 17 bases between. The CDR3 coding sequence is TGTGCCAGCAGCCTCATGAGAGGCTCGGATAGCACAGATACGCAGTATTTT. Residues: CASSLMRGSDSTDTQYF.

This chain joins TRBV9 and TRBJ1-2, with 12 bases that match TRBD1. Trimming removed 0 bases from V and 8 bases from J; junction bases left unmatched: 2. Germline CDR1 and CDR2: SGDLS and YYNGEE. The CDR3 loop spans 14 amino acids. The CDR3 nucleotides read TGTGCCAGCAGCGTAGTCGGGACAGGGGGCGGCTACACCTTC. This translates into CASSVVGTGGGYTF.

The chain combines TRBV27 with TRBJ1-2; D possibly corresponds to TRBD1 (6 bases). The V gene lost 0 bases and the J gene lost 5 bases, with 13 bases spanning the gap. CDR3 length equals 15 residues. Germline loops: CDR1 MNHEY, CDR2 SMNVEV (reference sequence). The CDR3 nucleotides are TGTGCCAGCAGTTTATCGGCCAGGGGAGCGTATGGCTACACCTTC. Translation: CASSLSARGAYGYTF.

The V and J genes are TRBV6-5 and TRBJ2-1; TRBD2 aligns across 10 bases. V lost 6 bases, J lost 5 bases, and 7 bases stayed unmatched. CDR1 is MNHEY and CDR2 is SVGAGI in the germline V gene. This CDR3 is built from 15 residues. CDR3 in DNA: TGTGCCAGCAGACGTCCTAGCGGGGGCAACAATGAGCAGTTCTTC. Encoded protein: CASRRPSGGNNEQFF.

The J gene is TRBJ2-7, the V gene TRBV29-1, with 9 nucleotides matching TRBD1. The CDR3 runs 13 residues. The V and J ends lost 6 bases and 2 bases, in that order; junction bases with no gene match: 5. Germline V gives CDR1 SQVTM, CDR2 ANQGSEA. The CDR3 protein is CSVRDRATYEQYF. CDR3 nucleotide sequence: TGCAGCGTCCGGGACAGGGCAACCTACGAGCAGTACTTC.

CDR3 DNA: TGTGCCATCAGTAATCAGGGTTCGGGTGGCTACACCTTC. Protein product: CAISNQGSGGYTF. This chain uses TRBV10-3 with TRBJ1-2; D perhaps matches TRBD1 (5 bases). The length of the CDR3 is 13 residues. V lost 5 bases and J lost 7, with 14 bases in between. Germline values: CDR1 ENHRY, CDR2 SYGVKD.

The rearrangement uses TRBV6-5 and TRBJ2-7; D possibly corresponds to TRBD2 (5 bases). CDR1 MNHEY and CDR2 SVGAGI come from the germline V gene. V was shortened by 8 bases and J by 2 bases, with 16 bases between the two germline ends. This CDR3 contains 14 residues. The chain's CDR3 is CASHTTGSAYEQYF. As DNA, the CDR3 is TGTGCCAGCCATACGACGGGGTCTGCCTACGAGCAGTACTTC.